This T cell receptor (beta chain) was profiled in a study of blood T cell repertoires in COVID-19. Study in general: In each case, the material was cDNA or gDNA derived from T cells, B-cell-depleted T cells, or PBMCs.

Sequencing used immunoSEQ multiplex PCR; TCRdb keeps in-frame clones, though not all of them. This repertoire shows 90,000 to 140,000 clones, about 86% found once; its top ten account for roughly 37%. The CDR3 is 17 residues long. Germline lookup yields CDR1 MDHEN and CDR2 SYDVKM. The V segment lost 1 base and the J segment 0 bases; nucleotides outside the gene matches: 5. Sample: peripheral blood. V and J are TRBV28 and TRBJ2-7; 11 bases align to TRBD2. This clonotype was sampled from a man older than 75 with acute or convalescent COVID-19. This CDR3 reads CASSLSLAGVSSYEQYF. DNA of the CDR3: TGTGCCAGCAGTTTATCACTAGCGGGAGTATCCTCCTACGAGCAGTACTTC.